The present entry profiles one T cell receptor (beta chain) with its context. Its specificity is not known. This specimen belongs to a study of human T cells and chemical hapten exposure. Overall study context: Per-sample variation in TCR yield stemmed mainly from small pooled library volume differences.

As for time point: pre-sensitization, week 0. Treatment: therapeutic diphenylcyclopropenone sensitization with weekly scalp DPC. V was shortened by 0 bases and J by 14 bases, with 13 bases between the two germline ends. Germline-derived CDR1 and CDR2 are GTSNPN and SVGIG (reference sequence). The CDR3 runs to 11 residues. Overall study findings and caveats: DPC sensitization left the count of TCRs above 1 in 1000 unchanged.

The study used a library that attached unique molecular identifiers to individual cDNA molecules. Per the original data handling: Ranging from about 23,224 to 750,000, TCR counts per sample had a median value of roughly 96,000. MiXCR was run by TCRdb on the RACE reads, yielding one entry per CDR3 protein. The V and J calls and clone size are TCRdb's, not the authors'. The sample has fewer than 150,000 distinct CDR3 sequences, around an eighth seen once. The TCR originated in a young woman with alopecia areata. Some clones in this sample may be carry-over from other donors' samples. Sequencing was performed on whole blood, taken in connection with sensitization to the hapten diphenylcyclopropenone (DPC). This sequence joins TRBV30 and TRBJ1-1; D remains unclear. In DNA, the CDR3 is TGTGCCTGGAGTGTACGTTTCAAACGCTTCTTT. It codes for CAWSVRFKRFF.